The rows below give T cell receptor beta chains drawn from one sample of a study of blood T cells in healthy people across ages. One entry per CDR3 protein results from TCRdb running MiXCR on the 5' RACE reads. The data contain around 1,500,000 distinct CDR3 sequences, 40% to 50% of them singletons. The sample consisted of blood. The receptors were sampled from a woman aged 18-29 years in good health. Both conserved end residues are part of each CDR3. Fields, in order: clone size, D gene, J gene, CDR3 length, V gene, CDR3 DNA, CDR3 protein. The D gene is left open where the match is weak. For some rows the clone size is stated as once, few or many, or as a class when expanded; others skip it.

- | TRBD1 | TRBJ2-2 | 13 | TRBV29-1 | TGCAGCGTTGGCAGGGGGCGGACCGGGGAGCTGTTTTTT | CSVGRGRTGELFF
- | - | TRBJ1-2 | 13 | TRBV30 | TGTGCCTGGAGTCCCTCTCCCAACTATGGCTACACCTTC | CAWSPSPNYGYTF
few | - | TRBJ1-4 | 15 | TRBV5-1 | TGCGCCAGCAGCTTGGAGGGCAGATCTAATGAAAAACTGTTTTTT | CASSLEGRSNEKLFF
- | - | TRBJ1-1 | 16 | TRBV20-1 | TGCAGTGCTAGAGGGAAATACAGGGTGTTTGGCACTGAAGCTTTCTTT | CSARGKYRVFGTEAFF
- | - | TRBJ2-7 | 17 | TRBV21-1 | TGTGCCAGCAGGAAAACCGGGACAGGGGTCGAGGGGTACGAGCAGTACTTC | CASRKTGTGVEGYEQYF
- | - | TRBJ1-1 | 14 | TRBV11-2 | TGTGCCAGCAGCCGGGCTACGGCGAACACTGAAGCTTTCTTT | CASSRATANTEAFF
- | TRBD1 | TRBJ1-6 | 17 | TRBV2 | TGTGCCAGTATGGGACAGGGGGCTTTCTCCTATAATTCACCCCTCCACTTT | CASMGQGAFSYNSPLHF
- | TRBD1 | TRBJ2-5 | 14 | TRBV20-1 | TGCAGTGCCGAACCTCCAGGGGGCGGGGAGACCCAGTACTTC | CSAEPPGGGETQYF
- | - | TRBJ2-1 | 14 | TRBV2 | TGTGCCACCAGGGGACCTGCCCGTCTGAGTGAGCAGTTCTTC | CATRGPARLSEQFF
few | - | TRBJ1-1 | 14 | TRBV6-1 | TGTGCCAGCAGCCCCGGGGTGGTGAACACTGAAGCTTTCTTT | CASSPGVVNTEAFF
- | - | TRBJ2-1 | 16 | TRBV29-1 | TGCAGCGTTGAAGATCCCTCAACAAGCTCCTACAATGAGCAGTTCTTC | CSVEDPSTSSYNEQFF
few | TRBD2 | TRBJ2-7 | 17 | TRBV12-3/TRBV12-4 | TGTGCCAGCAGTCCTTCTAGCGGGAGGGCCGAGTTCTACGAGCAGTACTTC | CASSPSSGRAEFYEQYF
- | - | TRBJ1-4 | 13 | TRBV5-6 | TGTGCCAGCCGGGGGACGGAAGATGAAAAACTGTTTTTT | CASRGTEDEKLFF
- | - | TRBJ2-3 | 12 | TRBV30 | TGTGCCTGGACGCGGGCCACAGATACGCAGTATTTT | CAWTRATDTQYF
- | - | TRBJ2-1 | 13 | TRBV18 | TGTGCCAGCGCGGACCCATGGGTCGATGAGCAGTTCTTC | CASADPWVDEQFF
few | - | TRBJ2-3 | 17 | TRBV6-2/TRBV6-3 | TGTGCCAGCAGTTACTCTCGGCTAGCCCCCTTCACAGATACGCAGTATTTT | CASSYSRLAPFTDTQYF
- | TRBD1 | TRBJ2-7 | 12 | TRBV4-1 | TGCGCCAGCAGCCATACGACAGGGGAGCAGTACTTC | CASSHTTGEQYF
once | - | TRBJ1-1 | 11 | TRBV6-5 | TGTGCCAGCACCTTCAACACTGAAGCTTTCTTT | CASTFNTEAFF
- | - | TRBJ1-1 | 11 | TRBV6-2/TRBV6-3 | TGTGCCAGCAGTCACGGACAGGAAGCTTTCTTT | CASSHGQEAFF
- | - | TRBJ2-5 | 15 | TRBV28 | TGTGCCAGCAGTTATCTACAGGGAACCCAAGAGACCCAGTACTTC | CASSYLQGTQETQYF
few | - | TRBJ1-4 | 13 | TRBV6-5 | TGTGCCAGCAGTCTCAAAACCCTGGGAAAACTGTTTTTT | CASSLKTLGKLFF
- | - | TRBJ1-2 | 12 | TRBV12-3/TRBV12-4 | TGTGCCAGCAGTTTCCCAGGGGCTGGCTACACCTTC | CASSFPGAGYTF
- | - | TRBJ2-7 | 14 | TRBV3-1 | TGTGCCAGCAGCCAAAGGGGTTCCCACTACGAGCAGTACTTC | CASSQRGSHYEQYF
once | TRBD2 | TRBJ2-3 | 15 | TRBV9 | TGTGCCAGCAGCGTTCGGGAGGGCCGTACAGATACGCAGTATTTT | CASSVREGRTDTQYF
- | TRBD2 | TRBJ2-7 | 13 | TRBV20-1 | TGCAGTGCCGCACTAGCGGGGAGGTACGAGCAGTACTTC | CSAALAGRYEQYF
- | - | TRBJ2-7 | 14 | TRBV20-1 | TGCAGTGCTAGACCCCCGGGCGGTACCTACGAGCAGTACTTC | CSARPPGGTYEQYF
few | TRBD2 | TRBJ2-3 | 18 | TRBV10-1 | TGCGCCAGCAGTGAGTCGGCGGGAGGGCCCTTCGGTGAAGATACGCAGTATTTT | CASSESAGGPFGEDTQYF
- | - | TRBJ1-1 | 15 | TRBV12-3/TRBV12-4 | TGTGCCAGCAGTTTTACGGAACGGGGGGGCACTGAAGCTTTCTTT | CASSFTERGGTEAFF
- | TRBD1 | TRBJ2-3 | 18 | TRBV3-1 | TGTGCCAGCAGCCAAAGGACGGACACAGGGGGCCTTCGGGATACGCAGTATTTT | CASSQRTDTGGLRDTQYF
- | TRBD1 | TRBJ2-3 | 18 | TRBV7-3 | TGTGCCAGCAGCCCAAGGTGGGACAGGGAGCCTTCGTTGGATACGCAGTATTTT | CASSPRWDREPSLDTQYF
few | - | TRBJ1-2 | 9 | TRBV20-1 | TGCAGGGCATCCAATGGCTACACCTTC | CRASNGYTF
few | - | TRBJ2-6 | 15 | TRBV27 | TGTGCCAGCAGTTACCGGGACTCTGGGGCCAACGTCCTGACTTTC | CASSYRDSGANVLTF
- | TRBD2 | TRBJ2-1 | 15 | TRBV4-1 | TGCGCCAGCAGCCTGGGACTAGCGGTCTCCTACGAGCAGTTCTTC | CASSLGLAVSYEQFF
once | TRBD2 | TRBJ2-1 | 17 | TRBV7-2 | TGTGCCAGCAGCTTATCCGCGGGAGGGGTCGCCTACAATGAGCAGTTCTTC | CASSLSAGGVAYNEQFF
- | - | TRBJ1-5 | 16 | TRBV21-1 | TGTGCCAGCAGCAAGGCGGGGGGGGTAGGCGATCAGCCCCAGCATTTT | CASSKAGGVGDQPQHF
few | - | TRBJ1-5 | 14 | TRBV6-1 | TGTGCCAGCAGTGACGGGGTGTTCAATCAGCCCCAGCATTTT | CASSDGVFNQPQHF
- | - | TRBJ1-5 | 13 | TRBV4-2 | TGTGCCAGCAGCCAAGATGCCGGTCAGCCCCAGCATTTT | CASSQDAGQPQHF
- | - | TRBJ1-1 | 15 | TRBV7-9 | TGTGCCAGCAGCTCCCCCAGGGCGTCGAACACTGAAGCTTTCTTT | CASSSPRASNTEAFF
- | TRBD1 | TRBJ2-5 | 16 | TRBV5-1 | TGCGCCAGCAGCTTGGCCGGGACAGGGGGCGGGGAGACCCAGTACTTC | CASSLAGTGGGETQYF
- | - | TRBJ2-7 | 14 | TRBV5-1 | TGCGCCAGCAGCTTGGATCCTAGAGAGGACGAGCAGTACTTC | CASSLDPREDEQYF
- | - | TRBJ1-1 | 9 | TRBV7-9 | TGTGCCAGCAGCAAGATGGTTTTCTTT | CASSKMVFF
once | - | TRBJ1-5 | 15 | TRBV3-1 | TGTGCCAGCAACCAAGATCTGGCGAGCAATCAGCCCCAGCATTTT | CASNQDLASNQPQHF
- | - | TRBJ2-7 | 16 | TRBV15 | TGTGCCACCAGCAGAGCGATAGGGAGTGTCGACTACGAGCAGTACTTC | CATSRAIGSVDYEQYF
- | TRBD1 | TRBJ2-3 | 15 | TRBV5-1 | TGCGCCAGCAGCTTGTCAGGGACAGTACCAGATACGCAGTATTTT | CASSLSGTVPDTQYF
few | - | TRBJ1-2 | 14 | TRBV6-5 | TGTGCCACCAGAGGTTCAGGACAGTACTATGGCTACACCTTC | CATRGSGQYYGYTF
- | - | TRBJ2-3 | 13 | TRBV25-1 | TGTGCCAGCAACGGGGGCCTTACAGATACGCAGTATTTT | CASNGGLTDTQYF
- | - | TRBJ2-1 | 11 | TRBV3-1 | TGTGCCAGCAGCCAATTCCATGAGCAGTTCTTC | CASSQFHEQFF
many | TRBD1 | TRBJ2-3 | 17 | TRBV7-2 | TGTGCCAGCAGCTTAGTTTCGGGGACAGGGTTCACAGATACGCAGTATTTT | CASSLVSGTGFTDTQYF